The source of this TCR beta chain is a study of response to subunit inactivated influenza vaccine (dated by TCRdb to 2016 to 2018). Regarding the research as a whole: Deep quantitative profiling of the T cell receptor repertoire was used in the study to follow responses to a trivalent subunit inactivated influenza vaccine.

Including the terminal cysteine and phenylalanine, the CDR3 comprises 14 residues. Only the CDR3 portion is preserved as DNA: 42 bases, with reading frame beginning at the first base. CDR1 and CDR2 (SGHKS, YYEKEE) derive from the germline V gene (reference sequence). V and J are truncated by 0 bases and 4 bases respectively, leaving an intervening sequence of 7 bases. The sample holds a few counts of this clonotype. Its binding antigen is unknown. Base qualities are not recorded, but no much larger clone differs from it by a single base. Library method: RT-PCR. Sequenced on an Illumina HiSeq 2500. In TCRdb, the public reads were trimmed at Q25 with fastp and aligned with MiXCR, with productive beta chains retained. CDR3 protein duplicates are merged, each entry listing the most common genes and DNA. The table for this sample lists hundreds of thousands of distinct CDR3 sequences; roughly a fifth of them were counted only once. Of the sample, more than 8.5% is held by the ten largest clones.

Results and caveats for the whole study, not just this receptor: The authors suggested that each seasonal influenza vaccination may recruit only a limited number of new T cells.

The source of this sequence is a man between 50 and 75 years old who received an inactivated influenza vaccine. Donor details come from another sample of the same person, matched by shared clones. Sample: PBMCs from blood, taken less than 22 months after vaccination. The chain couples TRBV5-5 to TRBJ1-4, and TRBD1 may be the D gene, going by 5 matching bases. The DNA reads as follows: TGTGCCAGCAGCTTGGGACAGCGTAATGAAAAACTGTTTTTT. Translated, this gives CASSLGQRNEKLFF.